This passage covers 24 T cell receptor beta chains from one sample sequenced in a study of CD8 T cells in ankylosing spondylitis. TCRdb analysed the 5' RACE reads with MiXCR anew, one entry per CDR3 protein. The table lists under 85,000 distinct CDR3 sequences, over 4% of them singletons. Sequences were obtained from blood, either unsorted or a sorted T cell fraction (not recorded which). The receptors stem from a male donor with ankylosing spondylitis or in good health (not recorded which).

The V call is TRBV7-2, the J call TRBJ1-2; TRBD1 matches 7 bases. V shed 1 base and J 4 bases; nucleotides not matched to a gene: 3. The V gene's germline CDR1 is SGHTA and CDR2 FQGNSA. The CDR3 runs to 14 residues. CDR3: CASSLGTGPYGYTF. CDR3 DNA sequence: TGTGCCAGCAGCTTAGGGACAGGCCCCTATGGCTACACCTTC.

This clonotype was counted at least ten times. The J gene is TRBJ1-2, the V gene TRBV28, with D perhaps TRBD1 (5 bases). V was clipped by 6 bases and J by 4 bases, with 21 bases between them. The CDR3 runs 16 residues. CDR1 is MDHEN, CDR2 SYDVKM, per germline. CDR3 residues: CASSPAGGDYFYGYTF. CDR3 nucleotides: TGTGCCAGCAGCCCTGCGGGGGGAGATTACTTCTATGGCTACACCTTC.

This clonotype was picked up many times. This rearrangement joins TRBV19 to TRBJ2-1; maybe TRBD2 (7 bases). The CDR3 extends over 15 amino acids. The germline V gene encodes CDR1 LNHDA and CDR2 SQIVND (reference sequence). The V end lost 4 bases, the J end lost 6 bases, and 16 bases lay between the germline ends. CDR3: CASSKLDAGANEQFF. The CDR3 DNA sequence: TGTGCCAGTAGTAAGTTAGACGCGGGGGCCAATGAGCAGTTCTTC.

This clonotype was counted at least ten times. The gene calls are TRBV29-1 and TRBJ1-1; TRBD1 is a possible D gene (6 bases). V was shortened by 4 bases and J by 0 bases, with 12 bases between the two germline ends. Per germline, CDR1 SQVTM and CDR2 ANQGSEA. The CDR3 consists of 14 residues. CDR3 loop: CSVGGGRLNTEAFF. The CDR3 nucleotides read TGCAGCGTTGGCGGGGGGCGTTTGAACACTGAAGCTTTCTTT.

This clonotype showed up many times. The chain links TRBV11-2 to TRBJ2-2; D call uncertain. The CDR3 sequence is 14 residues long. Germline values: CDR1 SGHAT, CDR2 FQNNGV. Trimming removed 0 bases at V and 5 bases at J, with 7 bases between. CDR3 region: CASSLDWATGELFF. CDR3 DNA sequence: TGTGCCAGCAGCTTAGATTGGGCAACCGGGGAGCTGTTTTTT.

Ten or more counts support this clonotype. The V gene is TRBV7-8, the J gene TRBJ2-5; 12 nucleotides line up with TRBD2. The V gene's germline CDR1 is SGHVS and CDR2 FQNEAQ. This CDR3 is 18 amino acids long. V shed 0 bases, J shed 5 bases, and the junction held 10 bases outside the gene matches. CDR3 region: CASSLAILAGGPGETQYF. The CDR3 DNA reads TGTGCCAGCAGCTTAGCGATCCTAGCGGGGGGGCCGGGGGAGACCCAGTACTTC.

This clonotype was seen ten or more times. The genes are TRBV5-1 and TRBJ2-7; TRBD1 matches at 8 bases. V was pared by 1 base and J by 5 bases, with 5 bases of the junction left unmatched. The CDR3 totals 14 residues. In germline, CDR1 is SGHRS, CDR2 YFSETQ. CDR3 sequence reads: CASSLNPGGDEQYF. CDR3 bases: TGCGCCAGCAGCTTGAATCCAGGGGGCGACGAGCAGTACTTC.

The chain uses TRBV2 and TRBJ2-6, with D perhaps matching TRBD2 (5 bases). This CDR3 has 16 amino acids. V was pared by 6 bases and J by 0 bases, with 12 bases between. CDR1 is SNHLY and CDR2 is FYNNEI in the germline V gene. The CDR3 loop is CASRGSLSSGANVLTF. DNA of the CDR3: TGTGCCAGCAGGGGGAGCCTCAGCTCTGGGGCCAACGTCCTGACTTTC.

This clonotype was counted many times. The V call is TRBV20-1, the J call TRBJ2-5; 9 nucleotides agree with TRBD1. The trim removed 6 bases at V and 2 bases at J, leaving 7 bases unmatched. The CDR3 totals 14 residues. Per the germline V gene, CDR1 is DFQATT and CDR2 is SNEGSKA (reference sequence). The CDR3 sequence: CSAEDRGGQETQYF. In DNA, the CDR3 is TGCAGTGCCGAGGACAGGGGTGGGCAAGAGACCCAGTACTTC.

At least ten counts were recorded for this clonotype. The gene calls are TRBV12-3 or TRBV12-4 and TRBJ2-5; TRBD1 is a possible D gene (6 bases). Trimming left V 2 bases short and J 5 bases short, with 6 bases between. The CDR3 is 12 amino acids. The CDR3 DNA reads TGTGCCAGCAGTTTAACAGGGGAGACCCAGTACTTC. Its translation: CASSLTGETQYF.

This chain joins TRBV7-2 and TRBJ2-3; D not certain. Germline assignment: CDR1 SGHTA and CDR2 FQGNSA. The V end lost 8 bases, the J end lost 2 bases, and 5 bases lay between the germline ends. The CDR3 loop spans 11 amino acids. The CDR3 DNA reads TGTGCCAGCCGGAACACAGATACGCAGTATTTT. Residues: CASRNTDTQYF.

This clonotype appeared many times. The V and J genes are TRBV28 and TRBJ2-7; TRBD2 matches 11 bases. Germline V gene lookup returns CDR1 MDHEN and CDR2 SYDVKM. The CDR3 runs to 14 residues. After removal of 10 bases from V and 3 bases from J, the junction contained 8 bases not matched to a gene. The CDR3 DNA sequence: TGTGCCACCCTCCTAGCGGGGGGCTTCTACGAGCAGTACTTC. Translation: CATLLAGGFYEQYF.

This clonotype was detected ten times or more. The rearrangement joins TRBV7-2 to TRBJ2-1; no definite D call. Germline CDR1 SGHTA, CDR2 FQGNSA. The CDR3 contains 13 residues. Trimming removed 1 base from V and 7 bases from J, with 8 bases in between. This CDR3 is CASSLELRNEQFF. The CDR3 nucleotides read TGTGCCAGCAGCTTAGAATTGAGGAATGAGCAGTTCTTC.

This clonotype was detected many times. CDR3 in amino acids: CASSGMTGVGQETQYF. CDR3 DNA: TGTGCCAGCAGCGGGATGACAGGGGTCGGCCAAGAGACCCAGTACTTC. The chain is built from TRBV5-6 and TRBJ2-5; TRBD1 agrees at 8 bases. Germline V gene sequence: CDR1 SGHDT, CDR2 YYEEEE. J lost 1 base, V lost 4 bases, and 9 bases had no gene match. This CDR3 region has 16 residues.

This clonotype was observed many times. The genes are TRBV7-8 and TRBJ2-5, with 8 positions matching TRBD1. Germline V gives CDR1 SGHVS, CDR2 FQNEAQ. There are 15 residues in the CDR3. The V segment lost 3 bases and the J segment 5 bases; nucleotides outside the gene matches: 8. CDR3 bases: TGTGCCAGCAGCTTGAGGACAGGGCGTTTGGAGACCCAGTACTTC. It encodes CASSLRTGRLETQYF.

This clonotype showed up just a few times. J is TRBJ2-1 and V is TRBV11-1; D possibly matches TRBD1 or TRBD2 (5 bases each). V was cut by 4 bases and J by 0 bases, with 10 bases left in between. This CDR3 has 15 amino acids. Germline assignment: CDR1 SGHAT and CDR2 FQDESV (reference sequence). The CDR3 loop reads CASSSGTTSYNEQFF. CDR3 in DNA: TGTGCCAGCAGCTCCGGGACGACCTCCTACAATGAGCAGTTCTTC. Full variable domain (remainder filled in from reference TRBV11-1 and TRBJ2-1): EAEVAQSPRYKITEKSQAVAFWCDPISGHATLYWYRQILGQGPELLVQFQDESVVDDSQLPKDRFSAERLKGVDSTLKIQPAELGDSAMYLCASSSGTTSYNEQFFGPGTRLTVL.

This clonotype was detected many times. The CDR3 loop reads CASSENLRAGNTEAFF. The CDR3 DNA reads TGCGCCAGCAGTGAGAACCTGCGAGCGGGGAACACTGAAGCTTTCTTT. The V gene is TRBV5-1, the J gene TRBJ1-1, with unresolved D. V was shortened by 5 bases and J by 1 base, with 18 bases between the two germline ends. The CDR3 spans 16 residues. Germline assignment: CDR1 SGHRS and CDR2 YFSETQ.

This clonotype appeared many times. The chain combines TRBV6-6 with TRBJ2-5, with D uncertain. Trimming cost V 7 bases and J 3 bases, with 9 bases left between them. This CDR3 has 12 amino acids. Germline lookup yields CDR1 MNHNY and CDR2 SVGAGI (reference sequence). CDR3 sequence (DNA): TGTGCCAGCATGGGCAGCGAAGAGACCCAGTACTTC. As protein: CASMGSEETQYF.

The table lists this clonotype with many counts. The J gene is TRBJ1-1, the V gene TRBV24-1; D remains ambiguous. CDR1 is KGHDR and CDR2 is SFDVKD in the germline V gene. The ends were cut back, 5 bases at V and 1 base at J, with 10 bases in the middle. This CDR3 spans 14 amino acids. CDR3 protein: CATSGASGNTEAFF. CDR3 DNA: TGTGCCACCAGTGGAGCGAGCGGGAACACTGAAGCTTTCTTT.

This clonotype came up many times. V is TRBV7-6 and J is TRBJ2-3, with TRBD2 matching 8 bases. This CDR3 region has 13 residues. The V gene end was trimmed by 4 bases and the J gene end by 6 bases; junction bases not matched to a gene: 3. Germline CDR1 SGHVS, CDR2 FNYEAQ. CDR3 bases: TGTGCCAGCAGCTGGACGGGAGGGGATACGCAGTATTTT. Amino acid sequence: CASSWTGGDTQYF. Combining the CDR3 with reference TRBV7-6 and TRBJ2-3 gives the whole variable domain GAGVSQSPRYKVTKRGQDVALRCDPISGHVSLYWYRQALGQGPEFLTYFNYEAQQDKSGLPNDRFSAERPEGSISTLTIQRTEQRDSAMYRCASSWTGGDTQYFGPGTRLTVL.

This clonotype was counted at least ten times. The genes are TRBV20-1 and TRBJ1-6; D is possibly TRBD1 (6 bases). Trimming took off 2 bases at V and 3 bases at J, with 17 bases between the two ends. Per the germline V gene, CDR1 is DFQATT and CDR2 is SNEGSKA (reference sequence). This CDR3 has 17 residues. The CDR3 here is CSARNEQGANYNSPLHF. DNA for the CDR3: TGCAGTGCTAGAAACGAACAGGGAGCCAACTATAATTCACCCCTCCACTTT.

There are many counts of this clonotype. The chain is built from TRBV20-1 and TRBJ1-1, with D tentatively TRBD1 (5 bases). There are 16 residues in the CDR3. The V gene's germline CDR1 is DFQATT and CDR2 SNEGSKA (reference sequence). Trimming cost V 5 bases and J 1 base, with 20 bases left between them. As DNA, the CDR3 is TGCAGTGCTTTCTTAGACCTAGGGCAGGGGAACACTGAAGCTTTCTTT. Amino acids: CSAFLDLGQGNTEAFF.

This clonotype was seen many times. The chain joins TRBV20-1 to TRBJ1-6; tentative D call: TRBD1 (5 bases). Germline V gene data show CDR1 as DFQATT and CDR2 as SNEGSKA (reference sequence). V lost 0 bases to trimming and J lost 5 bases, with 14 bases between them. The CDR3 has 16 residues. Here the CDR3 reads CSARDLRQGDNSPLHF. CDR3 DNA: TGCAGTGCTAGAGATTTAAGGCAGGGAGATAATTCACCCCTCCACTTT.

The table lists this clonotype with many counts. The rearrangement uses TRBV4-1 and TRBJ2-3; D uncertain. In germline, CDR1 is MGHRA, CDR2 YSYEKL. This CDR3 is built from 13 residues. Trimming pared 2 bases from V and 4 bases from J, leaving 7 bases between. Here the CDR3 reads CASSQLRSDTQYF. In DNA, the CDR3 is TGCGCCAGCAGCCAACTTCGGTCAGATACGCAGTATTTT.